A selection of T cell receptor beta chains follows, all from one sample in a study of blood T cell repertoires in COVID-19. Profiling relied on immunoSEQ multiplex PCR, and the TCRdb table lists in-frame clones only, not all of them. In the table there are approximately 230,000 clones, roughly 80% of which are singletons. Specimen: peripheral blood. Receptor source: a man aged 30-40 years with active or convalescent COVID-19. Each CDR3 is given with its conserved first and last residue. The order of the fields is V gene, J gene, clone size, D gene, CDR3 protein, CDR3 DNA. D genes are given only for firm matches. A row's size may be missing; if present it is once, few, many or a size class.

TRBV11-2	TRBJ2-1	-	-	CASSLSSENEQFF	TGTGCCAGCAGCTTATCCTCGGAGAATGAGCAGTTCTTC
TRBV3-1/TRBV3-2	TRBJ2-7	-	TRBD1	CASSQEAPGQRAYEQYF	TGTGCCAGCAGCCAAGAGGCGCCGGGACAGAGAGCCTACGAGCAGTACTTC
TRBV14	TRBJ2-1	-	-	CASSQWAGYYNEQFF	TGTGCCAGCAGCCAATGGGCGGGATACTACAATGAGCAGTTCTTC
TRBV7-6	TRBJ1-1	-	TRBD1	CASSSYRGQNTEAFF	TGTGCCAGCAGCTCGTACAGGGGGCAGAACACTGAAGCTTTCTTT
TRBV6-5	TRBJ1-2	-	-	CASRSTSPGYTF	TGTGCCAGCAGATCCACTTCCCCTGGCTACACCTTC
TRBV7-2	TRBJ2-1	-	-	CASSLGAAYLYNEQFF	TGTGCCAGCAGCTTAGGGGCAGCCTACTTGTACAATGAGCAGTTCTTC
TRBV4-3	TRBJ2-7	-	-	CASSQDRGTVYEQYF	TGCGCCAGCAGCCAAGATCGGGGGACAGTCTACGAGCAGTACTTC
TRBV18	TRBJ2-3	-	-	CASSPQGGQADTQYF	TGTGCCAGCTCACCACAGGGGGGGCAGGCAGATACGCAGTATTTT
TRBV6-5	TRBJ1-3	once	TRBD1	CASSYRRTGEYTIYF	TGTGCCAGCAGTTACCGTCGGACAGGGGAATACACCATATATTTT
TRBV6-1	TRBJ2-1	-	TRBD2	CASSASRGGRTYNEQFF	TGTGCCAGCAGTGCAAGCCGAGGCGGGAGAACCTACAATGAGCAGTTCTTC
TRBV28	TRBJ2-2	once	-	CASTTRGRANTGELFF	TGTGCCAGCACCACAAGGGGGAGGGCGAACACCGGGGAGCTGTTTTTT
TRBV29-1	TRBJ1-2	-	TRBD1	CSVGQGALGGGYTF	TGCAGCGTTGGACAGGGGGCACTGGGCGGTGGCTACACCTTC
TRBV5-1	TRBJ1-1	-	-	CASSLGFRQAKNTEAFF	TGCGCCAGCAGCTTGGGGTTCCGACAGGCCAAGAACACTGAAGCTTTCTTT
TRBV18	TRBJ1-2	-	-	CASSPRGDGGYTF	TGTGCCAGCTCACCCCGCGGGGACGGCGGCTACACCTTC
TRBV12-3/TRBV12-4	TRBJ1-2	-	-	CASSFNGYTF	TGTGCCAGCAGTTTCAATGGCTACACCTTC
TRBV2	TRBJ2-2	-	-	CASLADRNTGELFF	TGTGCCAGCCTCGCAGACAGGAACACCGGGGAGCTGTTTTTT
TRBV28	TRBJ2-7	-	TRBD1	CASSSRGTGINEQYF	TGTGCCAGCAGTTCCCGAGGGACAGGGATTAACGAGCAGTACTTC
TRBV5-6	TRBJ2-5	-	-	CASSLVGLEETQYF	TGTGCCAGCAGCTTGGTCGGTCTAGAAGAGACCCAGTACTTC
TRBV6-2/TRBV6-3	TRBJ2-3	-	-	CASSVGSFTDTQYF	TGTGCCAGCAGTGTCGGGAGTTTCACAGATACGCAGTATTTT
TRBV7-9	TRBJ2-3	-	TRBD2	CASSLAGGPHTQYF	TGTGCCAGCAGCTTAGCGGGAGGGCCTCATACGCAGTATTTT
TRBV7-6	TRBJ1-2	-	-	CASSLSGVIDFGYTF	TGTGCCAGCAGCTTATCGGGTGTAATTGACTTTGGCTACACCTTC
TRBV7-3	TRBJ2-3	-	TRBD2	CASSPSSGRGADTQYF	TGTGCCAGCAGCCCAAGCAGCGGGAGGGGGGCAGATACGCAGTATTTT
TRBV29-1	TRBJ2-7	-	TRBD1	CSVGDRGLYEQYF	TGCAGCGTTGGGGACAGGGGGCTTTACGAGCAGTACTTC
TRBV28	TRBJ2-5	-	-	CASSLPGGGPQETQYF	TGTGCCAGCAGCCTCCCAGGAGGGGGCCCCCAAGAGACCCAGTACTTC
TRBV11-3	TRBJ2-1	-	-	CASSYGQSEQFF	TGTGCCAGCAGCTACGGACAGTCTGAGCAGTTCTTC
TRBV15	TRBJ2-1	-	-	CATSRDRFTTNEQFF	TGTGCCACCAGCAGAGACAGGTTTACCACCAATGAGCAGTTCTTC
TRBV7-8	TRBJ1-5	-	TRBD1	CASSPRDRGTPKDQPQHF	TGTGCCAGCAGCCCAAGGGACAGGGGCACCCCCAAGGATCAGCCCCAGCATTTT
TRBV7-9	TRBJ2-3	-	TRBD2	CASSYPPGLARGADTQYF	TGTGCCAGCAGCTATCCACCGGGACTAGCGAGAGGGGCAGATACGCAGTATTTT
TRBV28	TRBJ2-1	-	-	CASGSPGGPSGDEQFF	TGTGCCAGCGGATCACCCGGGGGGCCCTCTGGGGATGAGCAGTTCTTC
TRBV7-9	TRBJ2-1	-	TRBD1	CASSLRQGSPYNNEQFF	TGTGCCAGCAGCTTGAGACAGGGGTCCCCTTACAACAATGAGCAGTTCTTC
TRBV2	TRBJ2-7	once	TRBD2	CASSPSGALSYEQYF	TGTGCCAGCAGTCCTAGCGGGGCACTCTCCTACGAGCAGTACTTC
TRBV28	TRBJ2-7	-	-	CASSLQAPYSYEQYF	TGTGCCAGCAGCCTACAGGCCCCCTATTCCTACGAGCAGTACTTC
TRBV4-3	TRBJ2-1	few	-	CASSQGRDPNEQFF	TGCGCCAGCAGCCAAGGGCGGGACCCAAATGAGCAGTTCTTC
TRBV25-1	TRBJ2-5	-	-	CASGRGGETQYF	TGTGCCAGCGGAAGGGGGGGGGAGACCCAGTACTTC
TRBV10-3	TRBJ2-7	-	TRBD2	CAIASGTDYEQYF	TGTGCCATAGCTAGCGGGACTGACTACGAGCAGTACTTC
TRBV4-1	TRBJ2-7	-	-	CASSGQSDSYEQYF	TGCGCCAGCAGCGGGCAGTCTGACTCCTACGAGCAGTACTTC
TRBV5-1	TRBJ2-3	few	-	CASSFSSKSTDTQYF	TGCGCCAGCAGCTTCTCTAGTAAGTCCACAGATACGCAGTATTTT
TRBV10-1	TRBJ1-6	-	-	CASSDGITLHF	TGCGCCAGCAGCGACGGGATCACCCTCCACTTT
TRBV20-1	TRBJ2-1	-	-	CSASTPNNEQFF	TGCAGTGCTAGTACACCGAACAATGAGCAGTTCTTC
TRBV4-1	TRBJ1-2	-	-	CASSLRGEANYGYTF	TGCGCCAGCAGCCTCAGGGGAGAGGCTAACTATGGCTACACCTTC
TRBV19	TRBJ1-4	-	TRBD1	CASRTLRQGRSEKLFF	TGTGCCAGTAGAACCTTGAGACAGGGCAGGAGTGAAAAACTGTTTTTT
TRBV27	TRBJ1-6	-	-	CASSLGGGHYNSPLHF	TGTGCCAGCAGCCTCGGCGGGGGGCACTATAATTCACCCCTCCACTTT
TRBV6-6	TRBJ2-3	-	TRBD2	CASSPQRGENRGTDTQYF	TGTGCCAGCAGTCCTCAGCGGGGTGAAAATCGCGGCACAGATACGCAGTATTTT
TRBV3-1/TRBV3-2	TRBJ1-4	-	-	CASSQMTGRNEKLFF	TGTGCCAGCAGCCAGATGACAGGTCGTAATGAAAAACTGTTTTTT
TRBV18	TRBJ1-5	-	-	CASSPAQHSNQPQHF	TGTGCCAGCTCACCCGCTCAACATAGCAATCAGCCCCAGCATTTT
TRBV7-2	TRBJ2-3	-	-	CASSLLAIASADTQYF	TGTGCCAGCAGCTTACTAGCAATCGCCTCCGCGGATACGCAGTATTTT
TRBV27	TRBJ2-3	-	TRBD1	CASSFDRGWGTQYF	TGTGCCAGCAGTTTTGACAGGGGATGGGGTACGCAGTATTTT
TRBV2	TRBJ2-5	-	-	CASSEAGLEKETQYF	TGTGCCAGCAGTGAAGCGGGACTGGAGAAAGAGACCCAGTACTTC
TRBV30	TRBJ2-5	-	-	CAWSAGNTRFQETQYF	TGTGCCTGGAGTGCGGGGAACACCCGGTTCCAAGAGACCCAGTACTTC
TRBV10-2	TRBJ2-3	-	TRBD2	CASSEPRGGTDTQYF	TGCGCCAGCAGTGAGCCGCGGGGGGGCACAGATACGCAGTATTTT
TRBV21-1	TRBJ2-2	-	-	CASSKGNEGLATGELFF	TGTGCCAGCAGCAAAGGGAACGAGGGCCTCGCCACCGGGGAGCTGTTTTTT
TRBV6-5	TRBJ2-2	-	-	CASRVTRGSTGELFF	TGTGCCAGCAGAGTAACCAGGGGTAGCACCGGGGAGCTGTTTTTT
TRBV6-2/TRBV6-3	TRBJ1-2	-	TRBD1	CASSLRDRGKGYTF	TGTGCCAGCAGCCTCAGGGACAGGGGCAAAGGCTACACCTTC
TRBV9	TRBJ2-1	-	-	CASSVNSHSYNEQFF	TGTGCCAGCAGCGTAAATTCCCACTCCTACAATGAGCAGTTCTTC
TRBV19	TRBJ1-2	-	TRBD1	CASAGDSSFNYGYTF	TGTGCCAGTGCCGGGGACAGCAGCTTTAACTATGGCTACACCTTC